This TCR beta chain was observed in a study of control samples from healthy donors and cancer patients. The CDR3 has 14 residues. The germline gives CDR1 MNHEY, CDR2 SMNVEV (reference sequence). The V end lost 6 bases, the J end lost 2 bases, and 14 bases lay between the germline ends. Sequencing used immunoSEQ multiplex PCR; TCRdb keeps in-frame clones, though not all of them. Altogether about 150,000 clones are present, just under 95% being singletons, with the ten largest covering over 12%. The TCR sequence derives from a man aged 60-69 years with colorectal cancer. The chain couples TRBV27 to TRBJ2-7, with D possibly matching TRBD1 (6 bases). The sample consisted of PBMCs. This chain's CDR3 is CASSPRAGAYEQYF. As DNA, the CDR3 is TGTGCCAGCAGCCCGAGAGCAGGGGCCTACGAGCAGTACTTC.